These 15 T cell receptor beta chains were sequenced from one sample in a study of blood T cell repertoires in COVID-19. Measured with immunoSEQ multiplex PCR; TCRdb has only the in-frame clones, and not every one. The repertoire consists of 100,000 to 150,000 clones, with around nine tenths occurring once and the leading ten covering 18%. The sample taken for sequencing was peripheral blood. The receptors derive from a man over 45 with active or convalescent COVID-19.

The rearrangement links TRBV4-1 to TRBJ1-1; D may be TRBD1 (6 bases). The CDR3 extends over 16 amino acids. The germline CDR1 and CDR2 sequences are MGHRA and YSYEKL. V was cut by 0 bases and J by 0 bases, with 11 bases left in between. CDR3 amino acids: CASSQEGGHMNTEAFF. In nucleotides, the CDR3 is TGCGCCAGCAGCCAAGAAGGGGGACACATGAACACTGAAGCTTTCTTT.

This clone was recorded a few times. The chain carries TRBV12-3 or TRBV12-4 and TRBJ2-2, with a possible D match to TRBD2 (7 bases). Trimming took off 6 bases at V and 10 bases at J, with 12 bases between the two ends. There are 12 residues in the CDR3. CDR3 protein: CASRSGGLELFF. The CDR3 region has the DNA TGTGCCAGCAGGTCCGGGGGGCTGGAGCTGTTTTTT.

This clone was detected a few times. J is TRBJ1-5 and V is TRBV2, with 7 nucleotides matching TRBD1. The CDR3 consists of 14 residues. Germline lookup yields CDR1 SNHLY and CDR2 FYNNEI. V shed 4 bases, J shed 5 bases, and the junction held 5 bases outside the gene matches. For the CDR3, the DNA is TGTGCCAGCAGTGTTAGAGGGGGCGATCAGCCCCAGCATTTT. Translated, it gives CASSVRGGDQPQHF. The variable domain in full, with the rest retrieved from reference TRBV2 and TRBJ1-5, is EPEVTQTPSHQVTQMGQEVILRCVPISNHLYFYWYRQILGQKVEFLVSFYNNEISEKSEIFDDQFSVERPDGSNFTLKIRSTKLEDSAMYFCASSVRGGDQPQHFGDGTRLSIL.

This CDR3 reads CASSQMTGTYEQYF. In DNA form, the CDR3 reads TGTGCCAGCAGCCAAATGACAGGGACCTACGAGCAGTACTTC. The chain recombines TRBV11-2 with TRBJ2-7; the match to TRBD1 covers 7 bases. With 5 bases clipped from V and 2 bases from J, the junction kept 6 bases outside the gene matches. Per germline, CDR1 SGHAT and CDR2 FQNNGV. CDR3 length: 14 residues.

The CDR3 region has the DNA TGTGCCAGCAGCGTAGTTTATGGGGCAGGAACCTACGAGCAGTACTTC. Translating gives CASSVVYGAGTYEQYF. The V call is TRBV9, the J call TRBJ2-7, with D possibly being TRBD1 (5 bases). Trimming pared 0 bases from V and 2 bases from J, leaving 15 bases between. The CDR3 spans 16 residues. The germline CDR1 and CDR2 sequences are SGDLS and YYNGEE.

This chain uses TRBV7-2 with TRBJ2-2; possible D gene TRBD2, 5 bases. The CDR3 contains 13 residues. Trimming removed 6 bases from V and 4 bases from J, with 9 bases in between. Germline V lookup: CDR1 SGHTA, CDR2 FQGNSA. DNA of the CDR3: TGTGCCAGCAGTCGACTATTCACCGGGGAGCTGTTTTTT. Its translation: CASSRLFTGELFF.

The rearrangement uses TRBV2 and TRBJ2-2, with 7 bases matching TRBD2. The CDR3 is made up of 17 amino acids. The germline CDR1 and CDR2 sequences are SNHLY and FYNNEI. V lost 2 bases and J lost 0; bases outside the gene matches: 6. CDR3 coding DNA: TGTGCCAGCAGTGAATGGGCGGGGGTTACGAACACCGGGGAGCTGTTTTTT. This codes for CASSEWAGVTNTGELFF.

The CDR3 region has the DNA TGTGCCACCAGCAGGGCAGCACTAGAAGAGACCCAGTACTTC. It codes for CATSRAALEETQYF. This chain uses TRBV15 with TRBJ2-5; TRBD2 is a possible D gene (5 bases). With 3 bases removed from V and 3 bases from J, the gap between germline ends came to 11 bases. The CDR3 spans 14 residues. The germline V gene encodes CDR1 LNHNV and CDR2 YYDKDF (reference sequence).

DNA of the CDR3: TGTGCCAGCAGCGTTACTCAGGGAATTCAGCCCCAGCATTTT. Translation: CASSVTQGIQPQHF. V and J are TRBV2 and TRBJ1-5, with D possibly being TRBD1 (5 bases). CDR3 length: 14 amino acids. Germline assignment: CDR1 SNHLY and CDR2 FYNNEI. V was cut by 6 bases and J by 6 bases, with 15 bases left in between.

The chain has TRBV27 and TRBJ2-7; possibly TRBD2 for D (5 bases). Germline loops: CDR1 MNHEY, CDR2 SMNVEV (reference sequence). The CDR3 is made up of 11 amino acids. With 3 bases removed from V and 5 bases from J, the gap between germline ends came to 5 bases. The CDR3, as DNA: TGTGCCAGCAGTTTCGGGGACGAGCAGTACTTC. Its translation is CASSFGDEQYF.

The gene calls are TRBV2 and TRBJ2-2; 8 bases line up with TRBD1. This CDR3 comprises 14 residues. The V segment lost 9 bases and the J segment 1 base; nucleotides outside the gene matches: 4. Germline CDR1 and CDR2: SNHLY and FYNNEI. CDR3 coding DNA: TGTGCCAGTACCGGGACAGGGAACACCGGGGAGCTGTTTTTT. Residues: CASTGTGNTGELFF.

The chain has TRBV25-1 and TRBJ2-7; 9 bases fit TRBD1. Germline V gene lookup returns CDR1 MGHDK and CDR2 SYGVNS. CDR3 length: 14 amino acids. With 7 bases clipped from V and 3 bases from J, the junction kept 7 bases outside the gene matches. The CDR3: CASTKPGQGYEQYF. The CDR3 DNA reads TGTGCCAGCACCAAACCGGGACAGGGCTACGAGCAGTACTTC.

This clone was observed once. The rearrangement joins TRBV12-3 or TRBV12-4 to TRBJ1-5, with D unclear. V shed 5 bases and J shed 8 bases, with 13 bases lying between them. The CDR3 sequence is 13 residues long. CDR3 amino acids: CASSPRPLEPQHF. The CDR3 coding sequence is TGTGCCAGCAGTCCCCGTCCTCTAGAGCCCCAGCATTTT.

The chain combines TRBV2 with TRBJ2-5; 7 bases agree with TRBD1. The CDR3 totals 14 residues. V gave up 4 bases and J gave up 4 bases; unmatched junction bases: 6. Looked up from germline, CDR1 is SNHLY and CDR2 is FYNNEI. The CDR3 DNA is TGTGCCAGCAGTGTACGACAGGGCGCAGAGACCCAGTACTTC. It translates to CASSVRQGAETQYF.

The V and J genes are TRBV5-4 and TRBJ2-7, with D perhaps TRBD1 (5 bases). Germline lookup yields CDR1 SGHNT and CDR2 YYREEE (reference sequence). The CDR3 extends over 14 amino acids. V lost 5 bases and J lost 2, with 14 bases in between. CDR3 bases: TGTGCCAGCAGTTTATATACAGGACCCTACGAGCAGTACTTC. Amino acid sequence: CASSLYTGPYEQYF.